The T cell receptor beta chain described here comes from a study of blood T cell repertoires in COVID-19. Those enrolled, adults aged 18 to 89 years, came from some 23 US areas. Participant reports of clinical history set cohort assignment. Trimming pared 1 base from V and 0 bases from J, leaving 7 bases between. The CDR3 totals 16 residues. Germline V gene sequence: CDR1 SGHTA, CDR2 FQGNSA. Libraries were prepared by immunoSEQ multiplex PCR; TCRdb keeps only in-frame clonotypes and omits some of them. The sample lists around 200,000 clones, 80% to 90% occurring once. This TCR came from a man aged 25 to 40 who had recovered from COVID-19. Sample: PBMCs or T cells enriched from blood (not recorded which). The gene calls are TRBV7-2 and TRBJ1-6; perhaps TRBD1 as D (5 bases). CDR3 amino acids: CASSLEGHSYNSPLHF. The DNA for the CDR3 is TGTGCCAGCAGCTTAGAGGGGCACTCCTATAATTCACCCCTCCACTTT.